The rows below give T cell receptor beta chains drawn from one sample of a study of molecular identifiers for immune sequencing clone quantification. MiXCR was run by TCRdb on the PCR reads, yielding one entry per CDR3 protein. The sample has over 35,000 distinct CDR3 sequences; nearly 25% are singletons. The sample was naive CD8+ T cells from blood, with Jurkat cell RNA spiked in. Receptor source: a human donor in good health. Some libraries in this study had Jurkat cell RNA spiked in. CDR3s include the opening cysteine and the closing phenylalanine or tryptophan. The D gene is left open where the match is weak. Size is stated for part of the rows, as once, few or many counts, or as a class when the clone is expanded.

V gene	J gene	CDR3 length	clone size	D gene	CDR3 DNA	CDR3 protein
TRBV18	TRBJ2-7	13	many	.	TGTGCCAGCTCACCAGGGACCCCCGGCGAGCAGTACTTC	CASSPGTPGEQYF
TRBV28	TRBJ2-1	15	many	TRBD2	TGTGCCAGCAGCTTTAGCGGGCCATCCTACAATGAGCAGTTCTTC	CASSFSGPSYNEQFF
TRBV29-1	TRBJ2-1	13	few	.	TGCAGCGTTGATCTGGAGGATTACAATGAGCAGTTCTTC	CSVDLEDYNEQFF
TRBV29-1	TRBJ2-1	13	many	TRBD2	TGCAGCGTTGTTAGCGGGATCGACAATGAGCAGTTCTTC	CSVVSGIDNEQFF
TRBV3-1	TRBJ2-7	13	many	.	TGTGCCAGCAGCCAAGAGCCCAGCTACGAGCAGTACTTC	CASSQEPSYEQYF
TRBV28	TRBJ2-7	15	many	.	TGTGCCAGCAGTTTACAATTCAGTGCCGCCTACGAGCAGTACTTC	CASSLQFSAAYEQYF
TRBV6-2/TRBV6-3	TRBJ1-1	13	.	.	TGTGCCAGCAGATTGGACCCAGGGAATGAAGTTTTCTTT	CASRLDPGNEVFF
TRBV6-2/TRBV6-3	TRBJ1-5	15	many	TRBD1	TGTGCCAGCAGGCTGGGACAGGGGGCCGGGCAGCCCCAGCATTTT	CASRLGQGAGQPQHF
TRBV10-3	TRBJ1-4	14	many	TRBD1	TGTGCCATCAGTGACGAGGGGGCTTTTGAAAAACTGTTTTTT	CAISDEGAFEKLFF
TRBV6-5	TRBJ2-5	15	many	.	TGTGCCAGCAGTACCGCCGGGACCCAAAAAGAGACCCAGTACTTC	CASSTAGTQKETQYF
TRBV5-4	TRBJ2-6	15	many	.	TGTGCCATCACAGCTTGGCGGGCTGGGGCCAACGTCCTGACTTTC	CAITAWRAGANVLTF
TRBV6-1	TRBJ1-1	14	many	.	TGTGCCAGCAGTGAGGATTGGGGGGACACTGAAGCTTTCTTT	CASSEDWGDTEAFF
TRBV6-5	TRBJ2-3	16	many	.	TGTGCCAGCAGTTACTCGCTATATTCTAGCACAGATACGCAGTATTTT	CASSYSLYSSTDTQYF
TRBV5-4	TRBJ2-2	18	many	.	TGTGCCAGCAGCTTGTTGACCAGTTTAGGGGCGAACACCGGGGAGCTGTTTTTT	CASSLLTSLGANTGELFF
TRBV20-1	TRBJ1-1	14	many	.	TGCAGTGGACCCTCGACAGACATGAACACTGAAGCTTTCTTT	CSGPSTDMNTEAFF
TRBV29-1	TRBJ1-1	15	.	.	TGCAGCGCCAAGGACGGGGGGCACAATGCTGGGGAAGCTTTCTTC	CSAKDGGHNAGEAFF
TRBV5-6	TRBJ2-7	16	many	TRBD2	TGTGCCAGCAGCTCCCCGGCGGGAGGCAAATCCTACGAGCAGTACTTC	CASSSPAGGKSYEQYF
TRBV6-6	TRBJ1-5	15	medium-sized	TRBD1	TGTGCCAGCAGTTGGGACAGGTATAGCAATCAGCCCCAGCATTTT	CASSWDRYSNQPQHF
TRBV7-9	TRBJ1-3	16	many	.	TGTGCCAGCGCTGCCCCCCATTCGGTAGATGGAAACACCATATATTTT	CASAAPHSVDGNTIYF
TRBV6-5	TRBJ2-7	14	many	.	TGTGCCAGCAGTTTATTGGGGGCTGCCTACGAGCAGTACTTC	CASSLLGAAYEQYF
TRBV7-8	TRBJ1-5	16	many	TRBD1	TGTGCCAGCAGCTTAGCTTCGACAGGGTTCAATCAGCCCCAGCATTTT	CASSLASTGFNQPQHF
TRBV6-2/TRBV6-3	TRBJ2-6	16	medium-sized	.	TGTGCCAGCAGTTACTGGACAGCCTCTGGGGCCAACGTCCTGACTTTC	CASSYWTASGANVLTF
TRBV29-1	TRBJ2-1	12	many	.	TGCAGCGTTGAATGGTGGAGCAATGAGCAGTTCTTC	CSVEWWSNEQFF
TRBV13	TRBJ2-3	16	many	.	TGTGCCAGCAGCTCTGCTCCAGGCGATAGCACAGATACGCAGTATTTT	CASSSAPGDSTDTQYF
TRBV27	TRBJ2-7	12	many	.	TGTGCCAGCAGTCTCACAGGGTCCGAGCAGTACTTC	CASSLTGSEQYF
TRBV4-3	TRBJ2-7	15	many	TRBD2	TGCGCCAGCAGCCAATCCGGGGCGGGAGGCAACGAGCAGTACTTC	CASSQSGAGGNEQYF
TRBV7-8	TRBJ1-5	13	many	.	TGTGCCAGCAGCTTGAATGGTTATCAGCCCCAGCATTTT	CASSLNGYQPQHF
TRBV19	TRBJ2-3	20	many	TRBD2	TGTGCCAGTAGTACCTTGGGACTAGCGGATACCTCAATCAGCACAGATACGCAGTATTTT	CASSTLGLADTSISTDTQYF
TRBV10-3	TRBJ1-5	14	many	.	TGTGCCATCAGTGAGGTCGGGGGAAATCAGCCCCAGCATTTT	CAISEVGGNQPQHF
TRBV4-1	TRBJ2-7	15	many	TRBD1	TGCGCCAGCAGCCTCGCACAGGGGGCCAGCTACGAGCAGTACTTC	CASSLAQGASYEQYF
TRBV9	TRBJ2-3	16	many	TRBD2	TGTGCCAGCAGCGTAGACAGCGGGAGCTCGGCAGATACGCAGTATTTT	CASSVDSGSSADTQYF
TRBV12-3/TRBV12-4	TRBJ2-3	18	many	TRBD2	TGTGCCAGCAGTGGCGCGGGGGGTAGGGAGAAGGCGCCAGATACGCAGTATTTT	CASSGAGGREKAPDTQYF
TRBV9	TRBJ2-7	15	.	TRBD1	TGTGCCAGCAGCTTGACAGGGTTGGCCACCTACGCGCAGTACTTC	CASSLTGLATYAQYF
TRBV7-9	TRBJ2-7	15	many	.	TGTGCCAGCAGCTCGGGTTGGACGGATTACTACGAGCAGTACTTC	CASSSGWTDYYEQYF
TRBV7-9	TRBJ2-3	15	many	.	TGTGCCAGCAGCTTCACAGGGATGGCCACAGATACGCAGTATTTT	CASSFTGMATDTQYF
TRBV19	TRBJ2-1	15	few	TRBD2	TGTGCCAGTAGTGTGAGCGGGAGGACCTACAATGAGCAGTTCTTC	CASSVSGRTYNEQFF
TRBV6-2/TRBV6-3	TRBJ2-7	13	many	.	TGTGCCAGCAGCTTCTATGCGGGGAACGAGCAGTACTTC	CASSFYAGNEQYF
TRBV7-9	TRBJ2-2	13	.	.	TGTGCCAGCAGCCCCGGTGCGGAGGGGGAGCCGTTTTTT	CASSPGAEGEPFF
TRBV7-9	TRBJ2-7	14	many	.	TGTGCCAGCAGCTTAGGTCCAGGGTTCCACGAGCAGTACTTC	CASSLGPGFHEQYF
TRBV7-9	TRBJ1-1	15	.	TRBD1	TGTGCCAGCAGCTCAAGCAGACAGGGGCAAACTGAAGCTTTCTTT	CASSSSRQGQTEAFF
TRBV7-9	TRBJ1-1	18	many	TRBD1	TGTGCCAGCAGCCACCCCCCGGACAGGACCTATTTGAACACTGAAGCTTTCTTT	CASSHPPDRTYLNTEAFF
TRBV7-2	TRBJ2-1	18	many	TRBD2	TGTGCCAGCAGCTTTGGACTAGCGGGAGTGATCTCCTACAATGAGCAGTTCTTC	CASSFGLAGVISYNEQFF